One and the same sample provided the 2 T cell receptor beta chains below, sequenced in a study of early T cells in non-severe SARS-CoV-2 infection (dated by TCRdb to 2020 to 2022). Library creation used 5' RACE. The sequencer was a NextSeq 500. TCRdb reprocessing: public reads trimmed at Q25 with fastp, clones called with MiXCR, in-frame beta chains kept. All rows with the same CDR3 protein become a single entry with the most common DNA and genes. A total of more than 35,000 distinct CDR3 sequences appear in this sample, 11% of them only once. The top ten constitute just over 20% of the sample. What was sequenced was whole blood. The source is an adult who was a healthcare worker with PCR-confirmed SARS-CoV-2 infection or an uninfected control (not recorded which).

The chain has TRBV29-1 and TRBJ2-5; the D gene is possibly TRBD1 (5 bases). The germline V gene encodes CDR1 SQVTM and CDR2 ANQGSEA. Trimming removed 5 bases at V and 5 bases at J, with 15 bases between. The CDR3 has 13 residues. The CDR3: CSVQGPAAETQYF. In DNA, the CDR3 is TGCAGCGTTCAGGGCCCCGCTGCGGAGACCCAGTACTTC.

In this sample, this clonotype turned up many times. The chain employs TRBV24-1 and TRBJ2-1; 11 bases agree with TRBD2. Germline V gives CDR1 KGHDR, CDR2 SFDVKD. The CDR3 totals 18 residues. Trimming took 0 bases from V and 6 from J; bases not matched to a gene: 9. In DNA form, the CDR3 reads TGTGCCACCAGTGATTTGACTAGCGGGAGTGTCATTTCCAATGAGCAGTTCTTC. Its translation: CATSDLTSGSVISNEQFF.